These T cell receptor beta chains were read from a single sample in a study of blood T cell repertoires in COVID-19. Generated by immunoSEQ multiplex PCR, the TCRdb table keeps only in-frame clones and is missing some. The data show fewer than 450,000 clones, with almost 90% seen just once and about 7% held by the top ten. The sequenced sample was peripheral blood. The receptors come from a woman in her seventies with COVID-19, enrolled during active disease. CDR3s include the opening cysteine and the closing phenylalanine or tryptophan. D genes are given only for firm matches. The listing skips clone size in some rows; elsewhere it reads once, few, many or a size class.

TRBD1	TRBV15	TRBJ2-7	.	TGTGCCACCAGCAGAGAGGGGGCAGGGGGATACGAGCAGTACTTC	CATSREGAGGYEQYF
TRBD1	TRBV7-2	TRBJ2-5	.	TGTGCCAGCAGCACGGACAGGGGAATCTATGAGACCCAGTACTTC	CASSTDRGIYETQYF
.	TRBV10-1	TRBJ2-7	.	TGCGCCAGCAGTGAGAGGAGGGAGAAGTACTTC	CASSERREKYF
.	TRBV6-6	TRBJ2-7	once	TGTGCCAGCAGGTCTTTATTAAACGAGCAGTACTTC	CASRSLLNEQYF
.	TRBV24-1	TRBJ1-1	few	TGTGCCACCAGTTCAGGGAGGGGCGTCACTGAAGCTTTCTTT	CATSSGRGVTEAFF
TRBD1	TRBV3-1/TRBV3-2	TRBJ1-2	.	TGTGCCAGCAGCCACGGACAGGGTGGCTACACCTTC	CASSHGQGGYTF
TRBD1	TRBV11-2	TRBJ2-3	.	TGTGCCAGCAGCTTAAAAGGGGGCCCTACAGATACGCAGTATTTT	CASSLKGGPTDTQYF
TRBD1	TRBV11-2	TRBJ2-5	.	TGTGCCAGCCGACAGGGATTCGCAGTAGAGACCCAGTACTTC	CASRQGFAVETQYF
.	TRBV29-1	TRBJ1-1	.	TGCAGCGTTGCTTTGAACACTGAAGCTTTCTTT	CSVALNTEAFF
.	TRBV6-5	TRBJ2-5	.	TGTGCCAGCACCCTATACAGGGACCAAGAGACCCAGTACTTC	CASTLYRDQETQYF
TRBD2	TRBV7-2	TRBJ2-7	.	TGTGCCAGCAGCTCCGGGGGGGCTAAAGACGAGCAGTACTTC	CASSSGGAKDEQYF
TRBD2	TRBV5-8	TRBJ2-3	.	TGTGCCAGCAGCTCGACTAGCGGGGGGGCATACCCTGGCGATACGCAGTATTTT	CASSSTSGGAYPGDTQYF
.	TRBV5-1	TRBJ1-1	.	TGCGCCAGCAGCTTGGAGATCTACAGGGAGAAAAACACTGAAGCTTTCTTT	CASSLEIYREKNTEAFF
.	TRBV24-1	TRBJ1-5	.	TGTGCCACCAGTGATAGACAGATCAATCAGCCCCAGCATTTT	CATSDRQINQPQHF
TRBD1	TRBV7-9	TRBJ1-3	.	TGTGCCAGCAGCTTAGGTCGGACAGGAAGTACTGGAAACACCATATATTTT	CASSLGRTGSTGNTIYF
.	TRBV24-1	TRBJ1-1	.	TGTGCCACCAGTGATCCGGGTCAGGAAGCTTTCTTT	CATSDPGQEAFF
TRBD2	TRBV12-3/TRBV12-4	TRBJ2-7	.	TGTGCCAGCACCTTTAGCGGGGGCCAAGGGGACTTC	CASTFSGGQGDF
TRBD1	TRBV18	TRBJ2-1	once	TGTGCCAGCTCACGGCACAGGGGAAATGAGCAGTTCTTC	CASSRHRGNEQFF
.	TRBV12-3/TRBV12-4	TRBJ1-2	few	TGTGCCAGCAGTTTGGCAGGGAACGATGGCTACACCTTC	CASSLAGNDGYTF
TRBD1	TRBV9	TRBJ2-1	.	TGTGCCAGCAGCGTTACGGGACAGGGAATAGGGAATGAGCAGTTCTTC	CASSVTGQGIGNEQFF
.	TRBV3-1/TRBV3-2	TRBJ2-3	.	TGTGCCAGCAGCCTTTCTGAAGGGGGAGATACGCAGTATTTT	CASSLSEGGDTQYF
TRBD1	TRBV4-3	TRBJ1-2	.	TGCGCCAGCAGCCAAGGACAGGGGGCTTCCTATGGCTACACCTTC	CASSQGQGASYGYTF
TRBD1	TRBV24-1	TRBJ2-5	.	TGTGCCACCAGTGATGGACAGGGGAACCAAGAGACCCAGTACTTC	CATSDGQGNQETQYF
TRBD2	TRBV6-5	TRBJ2-1	.	TGTGCCAGCAGTTACTCCGGACTAGGCTACAATGAGCAGTTCTTC	CASSYSGLGYNEQFF
TRBD1	TRBV14	TRBJ1-5	.	TGTGCCAGCAGCCAACCCAAACAGGGGGCGCGGAGCAATCAGCCCCAGCATTTT	CASSQPKQGARSNQPQHF
TRBD1	TRBV4-1	TRBJ2-7	.	TGCGCCAGCAGCCAGGTCTACTTGGGACAGGGGTTCTACGAGCAGTACTTC	CASSQVYLGQGFYEQYF
.	TRBV18	TRBJ1-1	.	TGTGCCAGCTCACCAGGGGCCGGGTGGACTGAAGCTTTCTTT	CASSPGAGWTEAFF
.	TRBV11-3	TRBJ1-3	.	TGTGCCAGCAGCCACAGGGACTCTGGAAACACCATATATTTT	CASSHRDSGNTIYF
.	TRBV29-1	TRBJ1-5	.	TGCAGCGTTGGCCCGGCGGGTCCGGGTCAGCCCCAGCATTTT	CSVGPAGPGQPQHF
TRBD1	TRBV2	TRBJ2-7	.	TGTGCCAGCCAATCCTGGGACAGCTCCTACGAGCAGTACTTC	CASQSWDSSYEQYF
TRBD1	TRBV18	TRBJ1-2	.	TGTGCCAGCTCACCACCGGAACAGGGGTATGGTGGCTACACCTTC	CASSPPEQGYGGYTF
.	TRBV30	TRBJ1-3	.	TGTGCCTGGCGGCGACGAGGGAACGCTGGAAACACCATATATTTT	CAWRRRGNAGNTIYF
.	TRBV30	TRBJ2-7	.	TGTGCCTGGAGTGTGTTTCCCACCTACGAGCAGTACTTC	CAWSVFPTYEQYF
.	TRBV10-3	TRBJ2-3	.	TGTGCCATCAGTGAGCTCGCGGTCACAGATACGCAGTATTTT	CAISELAVTDTQYF
.	TRBV29-1	TRBJ1-1	.	TGCAGCGTTGTCCAGGGGCACGACACTGAAGCTTTCTTT	CSVVQGHDTEAFF
TRBD2	TRBV9	TRBJ2-1	.	TGTGCCAGCAGCGATAGCGGGGGGGCCAACAATGAGCAGTTCTTC	CASSDSGGANNEQFF
TRBD2	TRBV5-1	TRBJ2-1	.	TGCGCCAGCAGCTTCGGTCCAGCGGGGGGGCCTGAGCAGTTCTTC	CASSFGPAGGPEQFF
.	TRBV7-9	TRBJ1-1	.	TGTGCCAGCAGCGTGTCACAGGGAAACACTGAAGCTTTCTTT	CASSVSQGNTEAFF
TRBD1	TRBV13	TRBJ2-7	.	TGTGCCCAGCCGGGACAGGGGCCAACCTACGAGCAGTACTTC	CAQPGQGPTYEQYF
TRBD2	TRBV2	TRBJ2-5	.	TGTGCCAGCACCCCGATCGACCAGCTAGCGGGGGGGCGTGAGACCCAGTACTTC	CASTPIDQLAGGRETQYF
.	TRBV20-1	TRBJ2-3	.	TGCAGTGCCGGTGAAGCGACTACGCAGTATTTT	CSAGEATTQYF
.	TRBV2	TRBJ1-4	once	TGTGCCAGCAGTGACCAGGGTTGGGAAAAACTGTTTTTT	CASSDQGWEKLFF
.	TRBV18	TRBJ1-1	few	TGTGCCAGCTCACCAGCAGGGGCCACTGAAGCTTTCTTT	CASSPAGATEAFF
.	TRBV29-1	TRBJ1-3	.	TGCAGCGCGTTGGACAAAGACTCTGGAAACACCATATATTTT	CSALDKDSGNTIYF
TRBD1	TRBV12-3/TRBV12-4	TRBJ1-6	.	TGTGCCAGCAGCCGGGACAGTTCACCCCTCCACTTT	CASSRDSSPLHF
TRBD1	TRBV19	TRBJ1-2	.	TGTGCCAGTAGTATTGGAGGACAGGGAGTAGGCTACACCTTC	CASSIGGQGVGYTF